The rows below give T cell receptor beta chains drawn from one sample of a study of metastatic and nonmetastatic thyroid tumors. From the PCR reads, TCRdb re-called clones with MiXCR. This sample carries 13,000 to 15,000 clones, about 25% of them seen once, and the ten largest clones take about a tenth. Sequencing input: tumor tissue. The source of these receptors is a female donor with papillary thyroid cancer or a benign thyroid nodule (not recorded which). Some clones in this sample may be carry-over from other donors' samples. CDR3s include the opening cysteine and the closing phenylalanine or tryptophan. Fields, in order: V gene, J gene, CDR3 length, clone size, D gene, CDR3 protein, CDR3 DNA. A D gene is named only where the DNA matches it firmly. Some rows have no size entry. The others give once, few or many, or a class for an expanded clone.

>TRBV5-1|TRBJ2-3|14|-|TRBD1
CASSHGQGTDTQYF
TGCGCCAGCAGCCACGGACAGGGCACAGATACGCAGTATTTT
>TRBV7-9|TRBJ2-2|12|many|-
CASSRGTGELFF
TGTGCCAGCTCTCGGGGCACCGGGGAGCTGTTTTTT
>TRBV7-2|TRBJ2-7|15|-|-
CASSLEWTQAYEQYF
TGTGCCAGCAGCTTAGAGTGGACGCAAGCCTACGAGCAGTACTTC
>TRBV2|TRBJ2-1|12|many|-
CASSVTRNEQFF
TGTGCCAGCAGTGTGACTCGGAATGAGCAGTTCTTC
>TRBV9|TRBJ2-1|15|few|TRBD2
CASSSPGLGIREQFF
TGTGCCAGCAGCTCACCGGGACTAGGTATCCGTGAGCAGTTCTTC
>TRBV12-3/TRBV12-4|TRBJ2-7|14|few|-
CASSRGRVPNEQYF
TGTGCCAGCAGCCGTGGCCGTGTCCCCAACGAGCAGTACTTC
>TRBV20-1|TRBJ2-3|17|-|-
CSASTLEGSSLTDTQYF
TGCAGTGCTAGTACACTAGAGGGGTCGTCCCTCACAGATACGCAGTATTTT
>TRBV5-1|TRBJ2-3|15|many|-
CASSLGGRGEDTQYF
TGCGCCAGCAGCTTGGGGGGCAGGGGGGAAGATACGCAGTATTTT
>TRBV7-9|TRBJ2-1|12|many|-
CASSPVSNEQFF
TGTGCCAGCAGCCCGGTGAGCAATGAGCAGTTCTTC
>TRBV20-1|TRBJ2-7|11|medium-sized|-
CSAPQWGEQYF
TGCAGTGCTCCGCAATGGGGGGAGCAGTACTTC
>TRBV11-3|TRBJ2-1|15|many|-
CASSLQDVPYNEQFF
TGTGCCAGCAGCTTACAGGACGTCCCCTACAATGAGCAGTTCTTC
>TRBV6-1|TRBJ1-5|15|few|-
CASSPTPMGGQPQHF
TGTGCCAGCAGTCCCACCCCCATGGGGGGTCAGCCCCAGCATTTT
>TRBV20-1|TRBJ1-2|12|many|-
CSASLGQFGYTF
TGCAGTGCTAGCCTAGGACAGTTTGGCTACACCTTC
>TRBV6-1|TRBJ2-5|13|medium-sized|-
CASSRARRETQYF
TGTGCCAGCAGTAGGGCCCGACGTGAGACCCAGTACTTC
>TRBV30|TRBJ1-2|12|-|-
CSWGGAGYGYTF
TGTTCCTGGGGGGGGGCCGGCTATGGCTACACCTTC
>TRBV19|TRBJ2-2|15|medium-sized|TRBD1
CASSTDRVSTGELFF
TGTGCCAGTAGTACCGACAGGGTGAGCACCGGGGAGCTGTTTTTT
>TRBV7-2|TRBJ2-7|13|-|TRBD2
CASSLGSGAGQYF
TGTGCCAGCAGCTTAGGGAGCGGGGCGGGGCAGTACTTC
>TRBV12-3/TRBV12-4|TRBJ2-1|17|medium-sized|TRBD2
CASSGGGTSGIYNEQFF
TGTGCCAGCAGCGGCGGGGGGACTAGCGGGATCTACAATGAGCAGTTCTTC
>TRBV7-3|TRBJ2-7|16|many|-
CASSSLGGAAGYEQYF
TGTGCCAGCAGCTCCCTTGGGGGAGCGGCCGGCTACGAGCAGTACTTC
>TRBV6-1|TRBJ2-1|15|few|-
CASSESGHPHHEQFF
TGTGCCAGCAGTGAATCCGGTCACCCTCATCATGAGCAGTTCTTC
>TRBV7-2|TRBJ2-5|14|many|-
CASSRGGGQETQYF
TGTGCCAGCAGCCGAGGGGGGGGCCAAGAGACCCAGTACTTC
>TRBV9|TRBJ1-2|13|medium-sized|TRBD1
CASSEQGSYGYTF
TGTGCCAGCAGCGAACAGGGGTCCTATGGCTACACCTTC
>TRBV7-1|TRBJ1-3|17|-|-
CASSPWSAGTSGNTIYF
TGTGCCAGCAGCCCATGGTCGGCAGGAACCTCTGGAAACACCATATATTTT
>TRBV24-1|TRBJ2-1|14|medium-sized|-
CATSDRSAYNEQFF
TGTGCCACCAGTGATAGGTCAGCTTACAATGAGCAGTTCTTC
>TRBV19|TRBJ1-4|16|many|-
CASRPLGGARNEKLFF
TGTGCCAGTAGACCCCTAGGGGGGGCGCGGAACGAAAAACTGTTTTTT
>TRBV14|TRBJ2-5|12|few|-
CASSQDMETQYF
TGTGCCAGCAGCCAAGACATGGAGACCCAGTACTTC
>TRBV30|TRBJ1-6|16|many|TRBD1
CAWSDLTGTGNSPLHF
TGTGCCTGGAGTGACCTTACCGGGACAGGGAATTCACCCCTCCACTTT
>TRBV2|TRBJ1-4|13|-|-
CASRGSTNEKLFF
TGTGCCAGCAGAGGATCAACTAATGAAAAACTGTTTTTT
>TRBV6-4|TRBJ2-1|13|-|-
CTSSLEGTNEQFF
TGTACCAGCAGCCTTGAAGGGACGAATGAGCAGTTCTTC
>TRBV11-2|TRBJ2-7|16|-|TRBD2
CASSLVPSGRGYEQYF
TGTGCCAGCAGCTTAGTCCCTAGCGGGAGGGGCTACGAGCAGTACTTC
>TRBV20-1|TRBJ1-2|13|once|-
CSAKSPTNYGYTF
TGCAGTGCCAAGTCTCCTACTAACTATGGCTACACCTTC
>TRBV25-1|TRBJ2-7|13|few|TRBD1
CASSEGQGNEQYF
TGTGCCAGCAGTGAAGGACAGGGGAACGAGCAGTACTTC
>TRBV30|TRBJ2-7|15|-|-
CAWRESWTAPYEQYF
TGTGCCTGGAGGGAATCTTGGACGGCCCCCTACGAGCAGTACTTC
>TRBV4-2|TRBJ2-3|18|many|TRBD1
CASSHSVQSGTGTDTQYF
TGTGCCAGCAGCCATTCCGTCCAGTCCGGGACAGGCACAGATACGCAGTATTTT
>TRBV4-2|TRBJ2-7|15|medium-sized|-
CASSPDSFPSYEQYF
TGTGCCAGCAGCCCTGACAGTTTCCCGAGCTACGAGCAGTACTTC
>TRBV5-5|TRBJ2-1|16|many|-
CASSYGRIPSYNEQFF
TGTGCCAGCAGCTATGGACGGATTCCCTCCTACAATGAGCAGTTCTTC
>TRBV7-9|TRBJ1-5|15|-|-
CASSLHGGENQPQHF
TGTGCCAGCAGCTTGCACGGTGGCGAGAACCAGCCCCAGCATTTT
>TRBV28|TRBJ1-2|13|few|TRBD1
CANNRDSKYGYTF
TGTGCCAACAACCGGGACAGCAAATATGGCTACACCTTC
>TRBV20-1|TRBJ2-1|17|many|TRBD2
CSARRNSGRPSYNEQFF
TGCAGTGCTAGAAGGAATAGCGGGAGGCCCTCGTACAATGAGCAGTTCTTC
>TRBV12-3/TRBV12-4|TRBJ2-1|15|medium-sized|-
CASNIRGGSYNEQFF
TGTGCCAGCAACATTCGGGGAGGCTCCTACAATGAGCAGTTCTTC
>TRBV2|TRBJ2-5|13|many|-
CASSGEGVETQYF
TGTGCCAGCAGTGGGGAGGGGGTAGAGACCCAGTACTTC
>TRBV28|TRBJ1-5|11|-|-
CASSFGQPQHF
TGTGCCAGCAGTTTCGGTCAGCCCCAGCATTTT
>TRBV25-1|TRBJ1-5|15|medium-sized|TRBD1
CASYQKGASVQPQHF
TGTGCCAGCTACCAAAAGGGGGCTTCGGTACAGCCCCAGCATTTT
>TRBV5-6|TRBJ1-2|12|many|-
CASSWGGNGYTF
TGTGCCAGCAGCTGGGGAGGGAATGGCTACACCTTC
>TRBV11-1|TRBJ2-7|17|many|-
CASSLAQGGYLSYEQYF
TGTGCCAGCAGCTTAGCCCAAGGGGGTTACCTCTCCTACGAGCAGTACTTC
>TRBV9|TRBJ2-1|16|many|TRBD2
CASSVVPLAGGNEQFF
TGTGCCAGCAGCGTAGTCCCACTAGCGGGGGGCAATGAGCAGTTCTTC
>TRBV7-8|TRBJ2-1|14|-|-
CASSPGASYNEQFF
TGTGCCAGCAGCCCCGGTGCTTCTTACAATGAGCAGTTCTTC
>TRBV19|TRBJ2-2|14|medium-sized|-
CASSIDTNTGELFF
TGTGCCAGTAGTATAGATACAAACACCGGGGAGCTGTTTTTT
>TRBV30|TRBJ2-7|12|-|-
CAWRADTYEQYF
TGTGCCTGGAGGGCGGACACCTACGAGCAGTACTTC
>TRBV6-1|TRBJ1-2|12|few|-
CASSDQLNGYTF
TGTGCCAGCAGTGACCAGCTTAATGGCTACACCTTT
>TRBV12-3/TRBV12-4|TRBJ2-3|16|large|TRBD1
CASSALGGQGTDTQYF
TGTGCCAGCTCTGCGCTTGGGGGACAGGGAACAGATACGCAGTATTTT
>TRBV27|TRBJ1-1|13|medium-sized|-
CASSLSSYKEAFF
TGTGCCAGCAGTTTATCATCCTACAAAGAAGCTTTCTTT
>TRBV4-2|TRBJ2-2|15|-|TRBD2
CASSQDLGEGRELFF
TGTGCCAGCAGCCAAGATCTGGGGGAGGGCCGGGAGCTGTTTTTT
>TRBV7-9|TRBJ1-3|14|-|-
CASSPSMSGNTIYF
TGTGCCAGCAGCCCCTCGATGAGTGGAAACACCATATATTTT
>TRBV11-2|TRBJ2-7|17|medium-sized|TRBD1
CASSLGTGNALVGEQYF
TGTGCCAGCAGCTTAGGGACAGGGAACGCTCTGGTCGGCGAGCAGTACTTC
>TRBV11-2|TRBJ2-4|13|-|-
CASAIEAKNIQYF
TGTGCCAGCGCCATAGAAGCCAAAAACATTCAGTACTTC
>TRBV27|TRBJ2-7|14|medium-sized|TRBD1
CASSSTDRIVEQYF
TGTGCCAGCAGTTCAACGGACAGGATTGTCGAGCAGTACTTC
>TRBV12-3/TRBV12-4|TRBJ2-2|13|medium-sized|-
CASKSGNTGELFF
TGTGCCAGCAAATCGGGGAACACCGGGGAGCTGTTTTTT
>TRBV19|TRBJ2-3|13|few|TRBD1
CASIDRGPDMQYF
TGTGCCAGTATCGACAGGGGGCCAGATATGCAGTATTTT